This entry lists 24 T cell receptor beta chains sequenced from one sample in a study of post-analysis software for immune sequencing data. The antigens of these receptors remain unknown. Included in the TCR beta cDNA libraries were unique molecular identifiers. TCRdb analysed the PCR reads with MiXCR anew, one entry per CDR3 protein. The sample shows about 770,000 distinct CDR3 sequences, approximately 44% of them seen only once. Points from the study as a whole: Patients used about 5 TRBV segments, including TRBV5-6, TRBV5-1 and TRBV20-1, more often than controls.

Sequencing used blood. Every receptor here comes from a girl aged 10 to 17 with multiple sclerosis.

CDR3 in amino acids: CASRGRQGRLGTGELFF. The CDR3 DNA is TGTGCCAGCAGGGGAAGACAGGGGCGGTTGGGCACCGGGGAGCTGTTTTTT. The chain uses TRBV6-1 and TRBJ2-2, with 8 bases lining up with TRBD1. Germline V gene data show CDR1 as MNHNS and CDR2 as SASEGT. The CDR3 contains 17 residues. Unmatched junction bases numbered 13, after V lost 6 bases and J lost 4 bases.

The chain combines TRBV2 with TRBJ2-5; the D gene is possibly TRBD1 (6 bases). The CDR3 has 12 amino acids. Germline values: CDR1 SNHLY, CDR2 FYNNEI. Trimming stripped 7 bases from V and 5 bases from J, with 11 bases between. CDR3 DNA: TGTGCCAGCACAGGGGTCAGGGAGACCCAGTACTTC. Encoded protein: CASTGVRETQYF. Looking up the rest from reference TRBV2 and TRBJ2-5 gives the full variable domain: EPEVTQTPSHQVTQMGQEVILRCVPISNHLYFYWYRQILGQKVEFLVSFYNNEISEKSEIFDDQFSVERPDGSNFTLKIRSTKLEDSAMYFCASTGVRETQYFGPGTRLLVL.

The chain has TRBV5-1 and TRBJ2-1, with a weak D call TRBD1 (5 bases). The CDR3 extends over 14 amino acids. Germline assignment: CDR1 SGHRS and CDR2 YFSETQ. The V gene lost 0 bases and the J gene lost 9 bases, with 13 bases spanning the gap. The chain's CDR3 is CASSLASRVGEQFF. CDR3 nucleotides: TGCGCCAGCAGCTTGGCCTCCAGGGTGGGTGAGCAGTTCTTC.

The V gene is TRBV4-1, the J gene TRBJ1-1; a weak D match, TRBD1 (5 bases). Germline V gene data show CDR1 as MGHRA and CDR2 as YSYEKL. The V end was cut by 1 base, the J end by 3 bases, with 15 bases between. This CDR3 spans 16 amino acids. CDR3 region: CASSQGGLPGDTEAFF. The CDR3 bases are TGCGCCAGCAGCCAAGGGGGCCTCCCGGGGGACACTGAAGCTTTCTTT.

The J gene is TRBJ2-3, the V gene TRBV7-2; 7 nucleotides agree with TRBD1. V lost 4 bases and J lost 11; bases outside the gene matches: 6. There are 12 residues in the CDR3. The germline CDR1 and CDR2 sequences are SGHTA and FQGNSA. CDR3 amino acids: CASSYGTAEQYF. CDR3 DNA sequence: TGTGCCAGCAGCTACGGGACAGCAGAGCAGTATTTT.

The rearrangement links TRBV5-1 to TRBJ2-7, with unresolved D. V shed 6 bases and J shed 0 bases, with 13 bases lying between them. The germline V gene has CDR1 SGHRS and CDR2 YFSETQ. The CDR3 loop spans 14 amino acids. CDR3 nucleotide sequence: TGCGCCAGCATGTGCGACTCCGTCTCCTACGAGCAGTACTTC. This codes for CASMCDSVSYEQYF.

This clonotype was seen more than once but under ten times. The chain couples TRBV7-9 to TRBJ1-2, with a possible D match to TRBD1 (5 bases). Per the germline V gene, CDR1 is SEHNR and CDR2 is FQNEAQ (reference sequence). CDR3 length: 15 residues. V gave up 6 bases and J gave up 2 bases, with 16 bases separating them. As DNA, the CDR3 is TGTGCCAGCAGTCGAGGCTCAGGGACCAACTATGGCTACACCTTC. Its protein product is CASSRGSGTNYGYTF.

The V call is TRBV6-5, the J call TRBJ2-1; D may match TRBD1 or TRBD2 (5 bases each). Germline loops: CDR1 MNHEY, CDR2 SVGAGI. Between the trimmed V and J ends, which lost 6 bases and 0 bases, there was a span of 12 bases. This CDR3 region has 15 residues. This CDR3 reads CASRATRGSYNEQFF. The CDR3 DNA is TGTGCCAGCAGAGCCACTAGGGGCTCCTACAATGAGCAGTTCTTC.

The sample holds a few counts of this clonotype. V is TRBV7-9 and J is TRBJ2-3; 7 positions agree with TRBD1. The CDR3 has 17 amino acids. Germline CDR1 is SEHNR and CDR2 is FQNEAQ (reference sequence). Trimming cost V 5 bases and J 8 bases; bases outside gene matches: 19. CDR3 in DNA: TGTGCCAGCAGCCCAGGCCCCCGGGACAGCCAGTTTCGTACGCAGTATTTT. Protein: CASSPGPRDSQFRTQYF.

The chain couples TRBV7-9 to TRBJ2-7; D call uncertain. The germline V gene encodes CDR1 SEHNR and CDR2 FQNEAQ (reference sequence). The V end was cut by 5 bases, the J end by 5 bases, with 10 bases between. This CDR3 has 12 amino acids. The CDR3 region has the DNA TGTGCCAGCAGCGCCTGGGTGGACGAGCAGTACTTC. Its protein product is CASSAWVDEQYF.

For this clonotype: One end of the junction does not line up with germline, which may come from a read error. The gene calls are TRBV5-1 and TRBJ2-5; tentative D call: TRBD2 (5 bases). This CDR3 spans 13 amino acids. Per the germline V gene, CDR1 is SGHRS and CDR2 is YFSETQ. CDR3 sequence: CASSSTIQEAQYF. CDR3 DNA sequence: TGCGCCAGCAGCTCGACTATTCAAGAGGCCCAGTACTTC.

Only a few counts were recorded for this clonotype. The rearrangement links TRBV27 to TRBJ2-1; D may match TRBD1 or TRBD2 (6 bases each). This CDR3 is 14 amino acids long. Looked up from germline, CDR1 is MNHEY and CDR2 is SMNVEV (reference sequence). Trimming took 7 bases from V and 11 from J, leaving 21 bases between them. In DNA, the CDR3 is TGTGCCAGCACACAACAGGGCGGGATGGGTAAGCAGTTCTTC. Protein product: CASTQQGGMGKQFF.

This clonotype showed up many times. This chain joins TRBV7-2 and TRBJ2-7; D possibly corresponds to TRBD2 (5 bases). Germline loops: CDR1 SGHTA, CDR2 FQGNSA. Trimming shortened V by 5 bases and J by 2 bases, and 13 bases separated the two germline ends. This CDR3 is built from 14 residues. The CDR3 DNA is TGTGCCAGCAGCCCTCAAGCGGCGGCCTACGAGCAGTACTTC. Encoded protein: CASSPQAAAYEQYF.

This clonotype was observed a few times. V and J are TRBV29-1 and TRBJ2-1, with 8 nucleotides matching TRBD2. V lost 4 bases and J lost 5; bases outside the gene matches: 4. Germline V lookup: CDR1 SQVTM, CDR2 ANQGSEA. This CDR3 is built from 13 residues. CDR3 sequence: CSVGTSGDNEQFF. CDR3 sequence (DNA): TGCAGCGTTGGAACTAGCGGAGACAATGAGCAGTTCTTC.

The V and J genes are TRBV7-9 and TRBJ2-3; D may be TRBD2 (5 bases). CDR1 and CDR2 (germline): SEHNR, FQNEAQ (reference sequence). Trimming stripped 5 bases from V and 3 bases from J, with 15 bases between. CDR3 size: 15 residues. CDR3 residues: CASSPHWTLTDTQYF. CDR3 sequence (DNA): TGTGCCAGCAGCCCCCACTGGACTCTTACAGATACGCAGTATTTT.

Only a few counts were recorded for this clonotype. This chain connects TRBV29-1 to TRBJ2-1, with TRBD1 matching over 8 bases. The CDR3 extends over 15 amino acids. Germline trimming cut 7 bases from V and 8 bases from J; bases unmatched to any gene: 16. CDR1 SQVTM and CDR2 ANQGSEA come from the germline V gene. The chain's CDR3 is CSARGRQGLNDEQFF. In DNA, the CDR3 is TGCAGCGCCAGGGGCCGACAGGGGCTTAACGATGAGCAGTTCTTC.

This clonotype came up a few times. This chain uses TRBV20-1 with TRBJ2-7; a possible D gene is TRBD2 (6 bases). The CDR3 totals 12 residues. Trimming shortened V by 3 bases and J by 12 bases, and 18 bases separated the two germline ends. Germline V gives CDR1 DFQATT, CDR2 SNEGSKA (reference sequence). DNA of the CDR3: TGCAGTGCTAGGGACGGAACGACCGGGAGGTACTTC. The encoded protein is CSARDGTTGRYF.

This rearrangement joins TRBV6-1 to TRBJ2-1, with TRBD1 identical over 7 bases. The CDR3 contains 14 residues. V shed 5 bases and J 5 bases; nucleotides not matched to a gene: 6. Germline V gene sequence: CDR1 MNHNS, CDR2 SASEGT. CDR3 in amino acids: CASSNRDRDNEQFF. The CDR3 nucleotides are TGTGCCAGCAGTAACCGGGACAGAGACAATGAGCAGTTCTTC.

V gene TRBV20-1 combines with J gene TRBJ2-1; 13 bases are shared with TRBD2. Per germline, CDR1 DFQATT and CDR2 SNEGSKA (reference sequence). Trimming cost V 6 bases and J 6 bases; bases outside gene matches: 14. This CDR3 region has 17 residues. CDR3 loop: CSADAPTSGRTSNEQFF. The CDR3 nucleotides read TGCAGTGCCGACGCCCCGACTAGCGGGAGGACCAGCAATGAGCAGTTCTTC.

This sequence joins TRBV7-9 and TRBJ2-1; no clear D. Per germline, CDR1 SEHNR and CDR2 FQNEAQ (reference sequence). The V gene lost 5 bases and the J gene lost 6 bases, with 5 bases spanning the gap. This CDR3 is 11 amino acids long. The CDR3 loop is CASSPPNEQFF. CDR3 nucleotide sequence: TGTGCCAGCAGCCCTCCCAATGAGCAGTTCTTC.

Only one count was recorded for this clonotype. The rearrangement uses TRBV6-6 and TRBJ1-2, with TRBD1 identical over 9 bases. V was clipped by 10 bases and J by 6 bases; unmatched bases: 15. The CDR3 is made up of 15 amino acids. Germline values: CDR1 MNHNY, CDR2 SVGAGI (reference sequence). The CDR3 DNA reads as TGTGCCAACAGGCCGGCAGACAGGGGGTTGGATGGCTACACCTTC. Its translation: CANRPADRGLDGYTF.

V is TRBV5-1 and J is TRBJ2-3; D tentatively fits TRBD1 or TRBD2 (6 bases each). This CDR3 spans 15 amino acids. The germline V and J ends were trimmed by 0 bases and 4 bases, with 12 bases remaining between them. Germline V CDR1 and CDR2: SGHRS, YFSETQ. For the CDR3, the DNA is TGCGCCAGCAGCTTGGAGCCGGGGGCGGCAGATACGCAGTATTTT. This sequence encodes CASSLEPGAADTQYF.

V is TRBV29-1 and J is TRBJ2-1; 9 bases fit TRBD1. The V gene's germline CDR1 is SQVTM and CDR2 ANQGSEA. The CDR3 runs to 13 residues. The J segment lost 10 bases and the V segment lost 3 bases, leaving 7 bases of the junction unmatched. CDR3 protein: CSVEVQGAVEQFF. The CDR3 DNA sequence: TGCAGCGTTGAGGTACAGGGGGCGGTCGAGCAGTTCTTC.

Here the CDR3 reads CASSSYEQEPWEQYF. CDR3 DNA: TGTGCCAGCAGCTCCTATGAACAGGAGCCGTGGGAGCAGTACTTC. The rearrangement uses TRBV7-2 and TRBJ2-5; D may match TRBD1 or TRBD2 (5 bases each). This CDR3 is 15 amino acids long. Germline loops: CDR1 SGHTA, CDR2 FQGNSA. Trimming took 4 bases from V and 11 from J, leaving 23 bases between them. Using reference TRBV7-2 and TRBJ2-5 for the parts outside the CDR3, the full variable domain is GAGVSQSPSNKVTEKGKDVELRCDPISGHTALYWYRQSLGQGLEFLIYFQGNSAPDKSGLPSDRFSAERTGGSVSTLTIQRTQQEDSAVYLCASSSYEQEPWEQYFGPGTRLLVL.